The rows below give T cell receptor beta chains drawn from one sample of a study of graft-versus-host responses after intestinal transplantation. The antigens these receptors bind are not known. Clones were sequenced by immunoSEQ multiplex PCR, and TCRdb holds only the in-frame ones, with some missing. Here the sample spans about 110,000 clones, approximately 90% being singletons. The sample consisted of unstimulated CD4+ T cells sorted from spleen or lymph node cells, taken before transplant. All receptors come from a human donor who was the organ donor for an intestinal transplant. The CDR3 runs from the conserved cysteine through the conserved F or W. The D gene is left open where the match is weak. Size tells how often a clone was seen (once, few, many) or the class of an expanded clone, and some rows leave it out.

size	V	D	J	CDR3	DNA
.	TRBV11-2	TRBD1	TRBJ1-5	CASSSGPGTGNNQPQHF	TGTGCCAGCAGCTCCGGTCCCGGGACAGGGAACAATCAGCCCCAGCATTTT
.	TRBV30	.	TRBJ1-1	CAWSRGASTEAFF	TGTGCCTGGAGTCGGGGGGCGAGCACTGAAGCTTTCTTT
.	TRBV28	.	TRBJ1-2	CASSLWGARGYTF	TGTGCCAGCAGTTTGTGGGGGGCGCGTGGCTACACCTTC
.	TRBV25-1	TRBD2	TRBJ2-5	CASSLGLAGLETQYF	TGTGCCAGCAGTCTCGGACTAGCGGGATTAGAGACCCAGTACTTC
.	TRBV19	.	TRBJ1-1	CASSVLEVKAEAFF	TGTGCCAGTAGCGTGCTTGAGGTTAAGGCTGAAGCTTTCTTT
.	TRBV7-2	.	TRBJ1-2	CASSLDPGNYGYTF	TGTGCCAGCAGCTTAGACCCAGGCAACTATGGCTACACCTTC
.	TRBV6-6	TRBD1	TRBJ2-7	CASSPERGRNYEQYF	TGTGCCAGCAGTCCTGAGAGGGGGCGGAACTACGAGCAGTACTTC
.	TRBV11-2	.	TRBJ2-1	CASSLDRTGMGTYNEQFF	TGTGCCAGCAGCTTAGACCGAACAGGGATGGGCACCTACAATGAGCAGTTCTTC
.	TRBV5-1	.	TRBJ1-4	CASSLISVGENEKLFF	TGCGCCAGCAGCTTGATATCGGTCGGAGAGAATGAAAAACTGTTTTTT
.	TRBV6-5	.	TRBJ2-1	CASSYSTSGRNEQFF	TGTGCCAGCAGTTACTCTACGTCAGGGAGGAATGAGCAGTTCTTC
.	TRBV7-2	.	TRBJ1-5	CASSLLLTSNQPQHF	TGTGCCAGCAGCTTATTACTCACCAGCAATCAGCCCCAGCATTTT
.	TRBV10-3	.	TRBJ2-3	CAISARTDSTDTQYF	TGTGCCATCAGTGCTAGGACGGATAGCACAGATACGCAGTATTTT
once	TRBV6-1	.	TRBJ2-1	CASSATDSYNEQFF	TGTGCCAGCAGCGCAACAGACTCCTACAATGAGCAGTTCTTC
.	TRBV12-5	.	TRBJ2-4	CASGLVNGPALDIQYF	TGTGCTAGTGGTTTGGTAAACGGGCCTGCCCTTGACATTCAGTACTTC
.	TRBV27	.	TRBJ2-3	CASSPLGPGTDTQYF	TGTGCCAGCAGTCCCCTGGGCCCCGGCACAGATACGCAGTATTTT
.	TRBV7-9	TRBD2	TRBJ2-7	CASSLARGLTSGRPYEQYF	TGTGCCAGCAGCTTAGCGCGGGGGTTGACTAGCGGGAGACCCTACGAGCAGTACTTC
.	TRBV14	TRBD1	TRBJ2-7	CASSHRGTGKISEQYF	TGTGCCAGCAGCCATCGGGGGACAGGGAAAATCTCCGAGCAGTACTTC